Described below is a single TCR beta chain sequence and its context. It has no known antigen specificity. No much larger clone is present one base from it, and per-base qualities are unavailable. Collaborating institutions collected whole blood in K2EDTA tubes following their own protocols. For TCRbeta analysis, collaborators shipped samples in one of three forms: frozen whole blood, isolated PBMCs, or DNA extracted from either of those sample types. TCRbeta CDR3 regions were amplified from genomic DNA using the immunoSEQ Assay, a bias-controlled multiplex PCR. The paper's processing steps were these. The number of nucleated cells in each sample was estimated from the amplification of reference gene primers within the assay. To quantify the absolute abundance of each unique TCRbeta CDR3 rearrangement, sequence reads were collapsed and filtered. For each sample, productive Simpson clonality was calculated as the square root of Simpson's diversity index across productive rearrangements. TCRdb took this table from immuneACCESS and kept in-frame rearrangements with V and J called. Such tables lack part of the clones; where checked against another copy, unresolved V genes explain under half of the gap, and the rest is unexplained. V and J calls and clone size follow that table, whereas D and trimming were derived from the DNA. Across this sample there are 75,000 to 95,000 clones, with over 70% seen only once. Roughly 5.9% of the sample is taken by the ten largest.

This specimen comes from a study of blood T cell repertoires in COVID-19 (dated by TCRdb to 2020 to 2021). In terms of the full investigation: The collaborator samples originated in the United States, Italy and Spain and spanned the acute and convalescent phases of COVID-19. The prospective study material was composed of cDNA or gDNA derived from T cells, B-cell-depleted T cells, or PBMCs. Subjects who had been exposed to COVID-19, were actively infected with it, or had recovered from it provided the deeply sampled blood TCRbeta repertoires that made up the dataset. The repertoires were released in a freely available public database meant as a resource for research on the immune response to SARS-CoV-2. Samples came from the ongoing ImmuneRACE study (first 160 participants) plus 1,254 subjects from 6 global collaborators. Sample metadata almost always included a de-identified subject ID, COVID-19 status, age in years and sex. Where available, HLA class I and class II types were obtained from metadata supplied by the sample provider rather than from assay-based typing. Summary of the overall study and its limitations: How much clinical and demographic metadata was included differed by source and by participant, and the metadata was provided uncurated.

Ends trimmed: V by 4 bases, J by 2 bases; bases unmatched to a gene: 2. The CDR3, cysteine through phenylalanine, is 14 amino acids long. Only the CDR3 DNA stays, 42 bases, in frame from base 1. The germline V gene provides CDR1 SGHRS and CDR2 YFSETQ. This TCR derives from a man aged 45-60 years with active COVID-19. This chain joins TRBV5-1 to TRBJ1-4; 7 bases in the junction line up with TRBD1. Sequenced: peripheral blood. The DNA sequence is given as TGCGCCAGCAGCCCGGGACAGACTAATGAAAAACTGTTTTTT. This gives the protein CASSPGQTNEKLFF.